This T cell receptor beta chain was recorded in a study of blood T cell repertoires in COVID-19. Across the study: Sources were T cells, B-cell-depleted T cells, or PBMCs; the material itself was cDNA or gDNA.

Participants spanned ages about 18 to 100 years and resided in about 25 US areas. Researchers sorted participants into cohorts using their self-reported clinical history. Recovered participants had two consecutive negative NP/OP PCR tests, healthcare professional clearance, or symptom resolution. The method was immunoSEQ multiplex PCR; TCRdb's version includes in-frame clones alone and lacks a portion of them. The sample shows 150,000 or so clones, roughly 80% of them seen only once. The sequence came from a woman aged 50 to 65 who had recovered from COVID-19. The specimen was PBMCs or T cells enriched from blood (not recorded which).

This chain's CDR3 is CASSQGGENDRARVSGYTF. The CDR3 coding sequence is TGCGCCAGCAGCCAAGGCGGGGAAAACGACAGGGCCAGGGTTAGTGGCTACACCTTC. V gene TRBV4-1 combines with J gene TRBJ1-2, with TRBD1 matching 7 bases. Germline V gene data show CDR1 as MGHRA and CDR2 as YSYEKL. The trim removed 1 base at V and 7 bases at J, leaving 21 bases unmatched. The CDR3 has 19 residues.